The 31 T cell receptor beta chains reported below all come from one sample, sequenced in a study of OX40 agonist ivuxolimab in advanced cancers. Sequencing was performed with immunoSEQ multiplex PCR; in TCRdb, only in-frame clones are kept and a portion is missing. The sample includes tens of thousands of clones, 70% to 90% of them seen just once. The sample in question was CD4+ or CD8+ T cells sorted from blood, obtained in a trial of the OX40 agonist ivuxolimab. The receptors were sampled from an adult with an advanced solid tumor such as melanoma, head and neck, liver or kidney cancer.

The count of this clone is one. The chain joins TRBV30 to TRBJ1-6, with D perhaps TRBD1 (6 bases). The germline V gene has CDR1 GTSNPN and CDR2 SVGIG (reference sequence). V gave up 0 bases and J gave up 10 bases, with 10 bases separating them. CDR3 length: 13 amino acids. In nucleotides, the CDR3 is TGTGCCTGGAGTGTACTCGGGGGCTCACCCCTCCACTTT. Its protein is CAWSVLGGSPLHF.

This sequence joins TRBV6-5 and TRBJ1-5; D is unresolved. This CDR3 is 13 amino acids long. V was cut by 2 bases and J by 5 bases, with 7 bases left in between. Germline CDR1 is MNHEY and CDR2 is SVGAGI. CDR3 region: CASSYQVDQPQHF. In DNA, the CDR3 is TGTGCCAGCAGTTACCAGGTGGATCAGCCCCAGCATTTT.

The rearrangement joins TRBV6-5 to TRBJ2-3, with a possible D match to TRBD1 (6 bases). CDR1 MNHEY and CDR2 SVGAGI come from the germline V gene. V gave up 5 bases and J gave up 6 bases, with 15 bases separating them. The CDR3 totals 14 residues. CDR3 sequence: CASSHRDRTDTQYF. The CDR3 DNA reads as TGTGCCAGCAGTCACAGGGACCGGACGGATACGCAGTATTTT.

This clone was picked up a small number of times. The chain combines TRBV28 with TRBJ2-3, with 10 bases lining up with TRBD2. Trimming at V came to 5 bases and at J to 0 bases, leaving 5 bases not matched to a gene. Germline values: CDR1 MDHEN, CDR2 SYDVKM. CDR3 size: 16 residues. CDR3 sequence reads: CASSDPGLASTDTQYF. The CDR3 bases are TGTGCCAGCAGTGACCCGGGACTAGCGAGCACAGATACGCAGTATTTT.

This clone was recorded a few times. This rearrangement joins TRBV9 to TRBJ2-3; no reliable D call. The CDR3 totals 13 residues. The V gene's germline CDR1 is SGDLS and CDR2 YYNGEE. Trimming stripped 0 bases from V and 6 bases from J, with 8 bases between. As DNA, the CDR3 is TGTGCCAGCAGCGTAGAGGTTTTGGATACGCAGTATTTT. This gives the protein CASSVEVLDTQYF.

CDR3 nucleotide sequence: TGTGCCAGCAGCTCGGACAGTAACTATGGCTACACCTTC. Amino acids: CASSSDSNYGYTF. The rearrangement links TRBV7-9 to TRBJ1-2, with a tentative D call TRBD1 (6 bases). The CDR3 contains 13 residues. Germline CDR1 is SEHNR and CDR2 is FQNEAQ (reference sequence). Deletions cut 4 bases from V and 1 base from J, with 7 bases between.

CDR3 nucleotides: TGTGCCTGGGGGTTTACCCGGGATGGCTACACCTTC. Translating gives CAWGFTRDGYTF. The chain employs TRBV30 and TRBJ1-2; no reliable D call. Looked up from germline, CDR1 is GTSNPN and CDR2 is SVGIG (reference sequence). V dropped 5 bases and J dropped 6 bases, with 13 bases sitting between them. This CDR3 is 12 amino acids long.

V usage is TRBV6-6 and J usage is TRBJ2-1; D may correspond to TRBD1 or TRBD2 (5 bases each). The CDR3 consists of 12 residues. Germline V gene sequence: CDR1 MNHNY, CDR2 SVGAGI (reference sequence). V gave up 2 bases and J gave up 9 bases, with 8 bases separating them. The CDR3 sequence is CASSYTGTEQFF. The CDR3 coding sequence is TGTGCCAGCAGTTACACCGGGACTGAGCAGTTCTTC.

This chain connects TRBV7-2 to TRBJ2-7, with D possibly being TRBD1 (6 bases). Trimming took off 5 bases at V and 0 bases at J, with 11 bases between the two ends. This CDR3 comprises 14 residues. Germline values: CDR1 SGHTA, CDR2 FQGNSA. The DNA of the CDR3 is TGTGCCAGCAGCCTAGGGGACATCTCCTACGAGCAGTACTTC. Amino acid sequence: CASSLGDISYEQYF.

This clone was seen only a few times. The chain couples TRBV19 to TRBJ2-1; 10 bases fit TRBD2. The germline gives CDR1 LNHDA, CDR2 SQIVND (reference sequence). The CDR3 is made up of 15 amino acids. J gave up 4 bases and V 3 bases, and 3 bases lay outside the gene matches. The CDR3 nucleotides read TGTGCCAGTAGTATTGCAGCGGGGGGGTACAATGAGCAGTTCTTC. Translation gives CASSIAAGGYNEQFF.

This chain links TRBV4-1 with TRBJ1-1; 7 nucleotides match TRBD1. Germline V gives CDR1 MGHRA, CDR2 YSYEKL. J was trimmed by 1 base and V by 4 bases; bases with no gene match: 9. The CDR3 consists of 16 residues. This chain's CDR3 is CASSLFIDRANTEAFF. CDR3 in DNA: TGCGCCAGCAGCCTATTTATAGACAGGGCGAACACTGAAGCTTTCTTT.

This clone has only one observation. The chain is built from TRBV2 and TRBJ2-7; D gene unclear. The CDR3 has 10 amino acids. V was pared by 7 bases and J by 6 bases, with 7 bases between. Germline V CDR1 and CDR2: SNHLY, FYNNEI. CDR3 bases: TGTGCCAGCAAAGTGACCGAGCAGTACTTC. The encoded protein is CASKVTEQYF.

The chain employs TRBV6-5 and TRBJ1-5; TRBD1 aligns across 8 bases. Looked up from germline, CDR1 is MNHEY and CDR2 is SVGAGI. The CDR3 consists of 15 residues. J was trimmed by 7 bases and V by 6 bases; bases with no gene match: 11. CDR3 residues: CASSPLGQGGQPQHF. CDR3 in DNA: TGTGCCAGCAGCCCCCTTGGACAGGGAGGGCAGCCCCAGCATTTT.

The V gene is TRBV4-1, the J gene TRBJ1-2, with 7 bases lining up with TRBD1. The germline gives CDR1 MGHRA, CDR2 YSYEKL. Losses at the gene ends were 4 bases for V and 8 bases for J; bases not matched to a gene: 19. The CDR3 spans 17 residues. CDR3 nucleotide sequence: TGCGCCAGCAGCCCAGTGGGACAGATAGTTGACGTTCTAGGCTACACCTTC. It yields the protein CASSPVGQIVDVLGYTF.

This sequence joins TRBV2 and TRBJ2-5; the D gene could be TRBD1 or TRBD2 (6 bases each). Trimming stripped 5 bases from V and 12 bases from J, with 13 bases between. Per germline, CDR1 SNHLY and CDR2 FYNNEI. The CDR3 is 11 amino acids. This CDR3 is CASSPGGPEYF. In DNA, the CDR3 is TGTGCCAGCAGTCCCGGGGGCCCTGAGTACTTC.

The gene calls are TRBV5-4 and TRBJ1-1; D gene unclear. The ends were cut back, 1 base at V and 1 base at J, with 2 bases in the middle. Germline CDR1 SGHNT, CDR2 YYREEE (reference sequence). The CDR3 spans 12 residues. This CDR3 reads CASSLWNTEAFF. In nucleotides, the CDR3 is TGTGCCAGCAGCTTGTGGAACACTGAAGCTTTCTTT.

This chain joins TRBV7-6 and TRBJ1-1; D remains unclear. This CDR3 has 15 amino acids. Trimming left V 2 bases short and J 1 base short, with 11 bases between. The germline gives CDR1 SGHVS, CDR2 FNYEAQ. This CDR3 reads CASSLTDTRNTEAFF. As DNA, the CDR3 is TGTGCCAGCAGCTTAACAGACACACGGAACACTGAAGCTTTCTTT.

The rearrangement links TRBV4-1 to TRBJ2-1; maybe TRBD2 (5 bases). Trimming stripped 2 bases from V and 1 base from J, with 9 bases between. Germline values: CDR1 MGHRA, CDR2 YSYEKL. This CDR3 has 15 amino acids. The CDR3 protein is CASSQTSGSYNEQFF. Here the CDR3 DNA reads TGCGCCAGCAGCCAAACTAGTGGGTCCTACAATGAGCAGTTCTTC.

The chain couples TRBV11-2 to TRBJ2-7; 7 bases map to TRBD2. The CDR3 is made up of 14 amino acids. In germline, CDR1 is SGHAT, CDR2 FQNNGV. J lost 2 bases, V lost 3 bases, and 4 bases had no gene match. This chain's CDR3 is CASSLGSGPYEQYF. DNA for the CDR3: TGTGCCAGCAGCTTGGGTAGCGGGCCCTACGAGCAGTACTTC. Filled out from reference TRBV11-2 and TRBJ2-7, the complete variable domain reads EAGVAQSPRYKIIEKRQSVAFWCNPISGHATLYWYQQILGQGPKLLIQFQNNGVVDDSQLPKDRFSAERLKGVDSTLKIQPAKLEDSAVYLCASSLGSGPYEQYFGPGTRLTVT.

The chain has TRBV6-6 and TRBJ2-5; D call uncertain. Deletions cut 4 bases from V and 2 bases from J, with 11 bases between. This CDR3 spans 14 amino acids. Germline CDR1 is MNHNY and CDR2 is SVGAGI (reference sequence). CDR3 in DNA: TGTGCCAGCAGTTCCTGGGCAGAACAAGAGACCCAGTACTTC. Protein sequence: CASSSWAEQETQYF.

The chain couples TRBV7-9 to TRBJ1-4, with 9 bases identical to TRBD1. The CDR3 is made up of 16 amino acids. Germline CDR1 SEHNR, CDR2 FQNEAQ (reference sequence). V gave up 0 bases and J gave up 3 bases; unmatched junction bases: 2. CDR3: CASSLAQGAANEKLFF. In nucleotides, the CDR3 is TGTGCCAGCAGCTTAGCACAGGGGGCAGCTAATGAAAAACTGTTTTTT. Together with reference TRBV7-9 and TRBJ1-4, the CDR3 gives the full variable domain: DTGVSQNPRHKITKRGQNVTFRCDPISEHNRLYWYRQTLGQGPEFLTYFQNEAQLEKSRLLSDRFSAERPKGSFSTLEIQRTEQGDSAMYLCASSLAQGAANEKLFFGSGTQLSVL.

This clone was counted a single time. This CDR3 is CASSQGGSGANVLTF. CDR3 DNA sequence: TGTGCCAGCAGCCAAGGGGGCTCTGGGGCCAACGTCCTGACTTTC. The chain is built from TRBV14 and TRBJ2-6; no clear D. This CDR3 has 15 residues. The germline CDR1 and CDR2 sequences are SGHDN and FVKESK. Trimming removed 1 base at V and 0 bases at J, with 4 bases between.

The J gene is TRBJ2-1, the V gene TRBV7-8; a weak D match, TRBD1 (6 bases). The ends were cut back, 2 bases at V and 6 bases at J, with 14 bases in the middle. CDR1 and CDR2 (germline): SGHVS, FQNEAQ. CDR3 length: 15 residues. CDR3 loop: CASSLRSSGANEQFF. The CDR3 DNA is TGTGCCAGCAGCTTAAGATCCTCAGGGGCCAATGAGCAGTTCTTC. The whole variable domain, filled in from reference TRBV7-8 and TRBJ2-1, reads GAGVSQSPRYKVAKRGQDVALRCDPISGHVSLFWYQQALGQGPEFLTYFQNEAQLDKSGLPSDRFFAERPEGSVSTLKIQRTQQEDSAVYLCASSLRSSGANEQFFGPGTRLTVL.

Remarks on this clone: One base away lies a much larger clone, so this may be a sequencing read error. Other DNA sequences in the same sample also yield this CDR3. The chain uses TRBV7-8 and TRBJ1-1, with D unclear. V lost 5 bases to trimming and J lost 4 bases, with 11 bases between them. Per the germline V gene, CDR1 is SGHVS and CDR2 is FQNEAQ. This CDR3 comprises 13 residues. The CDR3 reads CASSLGYGTEAFF. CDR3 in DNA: TGTGCCAGCAGCCTCGGGTACGGCACTGAAGCTTTCTTT.

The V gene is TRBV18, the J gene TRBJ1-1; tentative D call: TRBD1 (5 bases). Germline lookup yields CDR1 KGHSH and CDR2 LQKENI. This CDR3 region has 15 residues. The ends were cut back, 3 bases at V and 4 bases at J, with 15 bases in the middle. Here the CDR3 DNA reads TGTGCCAGCTCACCTCCCGGGGCGCGGGGCACTGAAGCTTTCTTT. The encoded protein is CASSPPGARGTEAFF.

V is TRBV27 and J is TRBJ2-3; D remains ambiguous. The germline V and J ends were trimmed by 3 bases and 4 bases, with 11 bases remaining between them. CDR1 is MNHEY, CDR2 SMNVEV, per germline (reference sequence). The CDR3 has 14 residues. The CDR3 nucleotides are TGTGCCAGCAGTTTTGGCCTTAGGCCAGATACGCAGTATTTT. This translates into CASSFGLRPDTQYF.

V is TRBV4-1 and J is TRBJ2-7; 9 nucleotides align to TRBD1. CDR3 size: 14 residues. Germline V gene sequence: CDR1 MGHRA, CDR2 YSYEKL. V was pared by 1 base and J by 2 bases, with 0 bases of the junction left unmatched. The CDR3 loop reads CASSQGQGAYEQYF. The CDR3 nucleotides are TGCGCCAGCAGCCAAGGACAGGGGGCCTACGAGCAGTACTTC.

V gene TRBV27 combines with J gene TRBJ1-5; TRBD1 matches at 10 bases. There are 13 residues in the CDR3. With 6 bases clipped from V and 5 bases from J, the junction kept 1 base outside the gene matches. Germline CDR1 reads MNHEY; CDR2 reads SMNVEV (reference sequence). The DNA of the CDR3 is TGTGCCAGCAGGGGGACAGGGGATCAGCCCCAGCATTTT. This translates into CASRGTGDQPQHF.

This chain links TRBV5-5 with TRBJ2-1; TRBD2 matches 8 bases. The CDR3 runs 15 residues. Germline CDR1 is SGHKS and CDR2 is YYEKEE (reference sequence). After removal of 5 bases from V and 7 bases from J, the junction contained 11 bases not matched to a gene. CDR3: CASSPGPSGGNEQFF. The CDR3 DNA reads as TGTGCCAGCAGTCCGGGGCCCAGCGGGGGAAATGAGCAGTTCTTC.

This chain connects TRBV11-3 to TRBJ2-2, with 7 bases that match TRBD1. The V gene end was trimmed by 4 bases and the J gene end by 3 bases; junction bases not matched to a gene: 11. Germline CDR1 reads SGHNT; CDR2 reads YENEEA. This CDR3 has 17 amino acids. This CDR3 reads CASSSYLTGDDTGELFF. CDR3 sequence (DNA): TGTGCCAGCAGCTCGTACCTAACAGGGGACGACACCGGGGAGCTGTTTTTT.

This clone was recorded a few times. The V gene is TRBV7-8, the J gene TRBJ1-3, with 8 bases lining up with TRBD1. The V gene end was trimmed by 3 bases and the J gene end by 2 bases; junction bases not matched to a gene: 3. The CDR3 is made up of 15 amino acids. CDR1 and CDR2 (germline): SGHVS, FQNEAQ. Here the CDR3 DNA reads TGTGCCAGCAGCTTCCTCAGGGGGCCTGGAAACACCATATATTTT. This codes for CASSFLRGPGNTIYF.